The source of this TCR beta chain is a study of blood T cell repertoires in COVID-19. The ends were cut back, 7 bases at V and 5 bases at J, with 17 bases in the middle. Looked up from germline, CDR1 is SGDLS and CDR2 is YYNGEE. This CDR3 spans 14 amino acids. Authors' analysis steps: Amplification with reference gene primers provided the estimates of nucleated cell counts. Only in-frame clones appear in the TCRdb table, and some are missing; sequencing was by immunoSEQ multiplex PCR. V, J and clone size reflect that table, while D and trimming were determined from the DNA. The sample carries 150,000 to 250,000 clones, approximately 80% recorded once.

The gene calls are TRBV9 and TRBJ2-3, with a weak D call TRBD1 (5 bases). The material sequenced was peripheral blood. This TCR derives from a human donor with acute or convalescent COVID-19. The donor label of this sample is uncertain. In DNA form, the CDR3 reads TGTGCCAGCTCTGTCCGCGATAGGGGAGATACGCAGTATTTT. Residues: CASSVRDRGDTQYF.